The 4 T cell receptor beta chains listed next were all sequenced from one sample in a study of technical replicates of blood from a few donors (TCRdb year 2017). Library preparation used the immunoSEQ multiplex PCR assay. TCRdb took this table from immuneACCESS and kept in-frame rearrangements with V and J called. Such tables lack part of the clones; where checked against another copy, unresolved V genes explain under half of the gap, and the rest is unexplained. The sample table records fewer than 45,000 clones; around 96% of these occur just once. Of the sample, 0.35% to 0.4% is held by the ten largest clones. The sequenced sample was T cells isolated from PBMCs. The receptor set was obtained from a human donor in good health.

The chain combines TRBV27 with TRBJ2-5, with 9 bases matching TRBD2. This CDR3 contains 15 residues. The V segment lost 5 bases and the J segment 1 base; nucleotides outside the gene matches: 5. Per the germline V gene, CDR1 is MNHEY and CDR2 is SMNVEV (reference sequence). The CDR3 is CASSPYSGSQETQYF. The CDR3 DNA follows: TGTGCCAGCAGTCCCTATAGCGGGAGCCAAGAGACCCAGTACTTC.

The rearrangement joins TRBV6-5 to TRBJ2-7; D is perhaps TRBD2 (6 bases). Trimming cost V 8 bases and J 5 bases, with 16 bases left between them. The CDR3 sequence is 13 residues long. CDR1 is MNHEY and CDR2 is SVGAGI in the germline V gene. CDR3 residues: CASGTGGFDEQYF. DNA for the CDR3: TGTGCCAGCGGAACCGGGGGATTCGACGAGCAGTACTTC.

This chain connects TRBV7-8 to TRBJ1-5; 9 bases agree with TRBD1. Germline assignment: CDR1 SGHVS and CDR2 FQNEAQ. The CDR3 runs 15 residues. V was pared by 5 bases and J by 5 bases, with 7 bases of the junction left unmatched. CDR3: CASSLDRGWHQPQHF. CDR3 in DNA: TGTGCCAGCAGCCTCGACAGGGGGTGGCATCAGCCCCAGCATTTT.

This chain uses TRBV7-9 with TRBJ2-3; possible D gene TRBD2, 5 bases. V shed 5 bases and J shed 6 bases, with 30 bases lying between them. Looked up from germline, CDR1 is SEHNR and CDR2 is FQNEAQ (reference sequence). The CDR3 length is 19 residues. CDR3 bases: TGTGCCAGCAGCCCAATACTATACGGACTCCCTGAAATAGTGGATACGCAGTATTTT. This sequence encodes CASSPILYGLPEIVDTQYF.